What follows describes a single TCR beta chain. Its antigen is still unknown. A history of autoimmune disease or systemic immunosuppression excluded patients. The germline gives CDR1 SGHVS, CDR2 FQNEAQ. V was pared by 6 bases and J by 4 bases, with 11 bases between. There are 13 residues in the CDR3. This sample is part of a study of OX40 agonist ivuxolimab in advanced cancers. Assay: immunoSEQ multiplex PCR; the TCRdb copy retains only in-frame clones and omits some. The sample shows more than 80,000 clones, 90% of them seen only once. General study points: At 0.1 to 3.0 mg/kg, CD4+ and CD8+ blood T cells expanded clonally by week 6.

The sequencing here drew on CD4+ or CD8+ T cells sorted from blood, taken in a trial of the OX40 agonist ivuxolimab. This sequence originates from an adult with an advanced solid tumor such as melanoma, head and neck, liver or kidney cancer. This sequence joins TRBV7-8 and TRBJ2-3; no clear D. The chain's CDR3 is CASRPFGADTQYF. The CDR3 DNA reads TGTGCCAGCAGACCCTTTGGCGCAGATACGCAGTATTTT. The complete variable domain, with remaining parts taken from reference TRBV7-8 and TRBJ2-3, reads GAGVSQSPRYKVAKRGQDVALRCDPISGHVSLFWYQQALGQGPEFLTYFQNEAQLDKSGLPSDRFFAERPEGSVSTLKIQRTQQEDSAVYLCASRPFGADTQYFGPGTRLTVL.